This T cell receptor beta chain was captured by sequencing in a study of cytomegalovirus exposure and HLA in healthy donors. Method: immunoSEQ multiplex PCR; TCRdb's copy keeps in-frame clones and lacks some. In the table there are nearly 80,000 clones, 90% to 95% of which are singletons. Study-wide results and caveats: Reportedly, cytomegalovirus status was diagnosed with high sensitivity and specificity.

A word on this clone: Antigen unknown.

Per the germline V gene, CDR1 is LNHNV and CDR2 is YYDKDF (reference sequence). This CDR3 is 18 amino acids long. V gave up 2 bases and J gave up 0 bases, with 14 bases separating them. The source of this sequence is a woman in her twenties or thirties in good health and CMV-seronegative. V gene TRBV15 combines with J gene TRBJ2-6; maybe TRBD2 (6 bases). The sample consisted of PBMCs. CDR3 bases: TGTGCCACCAGCAGACCTTCGGAGGGCCACTCTGGGGCCAACGTCCTGACTTTC. Translating it yields CATSRPSEGHSGANVLTF. The full variable domain, with the rest looked up from reference TRBV15 and TRBJ2-6, is DAMVIQNPRYQVTQFGKPVTLSCSQTLNHNVMYWYQQKSSQAPKLLFHYYDKDFNNEADTPDNFQSRRPNTSFCFLDIRSPGLGDTAMYLCATSRPSEGHSGANVLTFGAGSRLTVL.